These 29 T cell receptor beta chains were all obtained from the same sample, sequenced in a study of naive and memory T cell subsets. An equimolar mix of two oligonucleotides served as the beta constant-region primer for TRBC1 and TRBC2. A single record per CDR3 protein comes from TCRdb applying MiXCR to the UMI-ligation and nested PCR reads. Of approximately 27,000 distinct CDR3 sequences listed, about 11% are singletons. The specimen sequenced was effector memory CD4+ T cells from blood. Subset here: effector memory, CD45RA- CD27-. The source is a human donor in good health.

The J gene is TRBJ2-7, the V gene TRBV5-1; D perhaps matches TRBD1 (6 bases). V gave up 7 bases and J gave up 0 bases, with 14 bases separating them. Per germline, CDR1 SGHRS and CDR2 YFSETQ. This CDR3 has 14 amino acids. The CDR3 DNA is TGCGCCAGCGGTCTGACAGGACTCTCCTACGAGCAGTACTTC. It yields the protein CASGLTGLSYEQYF.

This rearrangement joins TRBV7-9 to TRBJ1-1; 9 nucleotides agree with TRBD1. The trim removed 1 base at V and 8 bases at J, leaving 2 bases unmatched. In germline, CDR1 is SEHNR, CDR2 FQNEAQ (reference sequence). The CDR3 covers 13 residues. The CDR3 spells CASSLGDRGEAFF. In DNA form, the CDR3 reads TGTGCCAGCAGCTTAGGAGACAGGGGGGAAGCTTTCTTT.

This clonotype was seen ten or more times. Written as DNA, the CDR3 is TGTGCCAGCAAGGTTTTACACTCCTACAATGAGCAGTTCTTC. This translates into CASKVLHSYNEQFF. The chain carries TRBV6-5 and TRBJ2-1; D remains ambiguous. Per germline, CDR1 MNHEY and CDR2 SVGAGI. V lost 7 bases and J 0 bases, leaving 10 bases between the germline ends. The CDR3 sequence is 14 residues long.

This clonotype was picked up a small number of times. A read error may be the cause here, since a much bigger clone is one base away. This sequence joins TRBV12-3 or TRBV12-4 and TRBJ2-1; 7 bases are a match to TRBD2. With 7 bases clipped from V and 10 bases from J, the junction kept 16 bases outside the gene matches. CDR3 length: 15 residues. For the CDR3, the DNA is TGTGCCAGCATTTCGCGGGCTAGCGGTAGTGGGGAGCAGTTCTTC. Encoded protein: CASISRASGSGEQFF.

The rearrangement links TRBV7-2 to TRBJ1-2; D remains ambiguous. The CDR3 runs 13 residues. Looked up from germline, CDR1 is SGHTA and CDR2 is FQGNSA. Trimming removed 0 bases from V and 4 bases from J, with 6 bases in between. Written as DNA, the CDR3 is TGTGCCAGCAGCTTAGCTGACGTCTATGGCTACACCTTC. Its protein is CASSLADVYGYTF.

This chain links TRBV11-2 with TRBJ1-2; 7 nucleotides match TRBD1. Per the germline V gene, CDR1 is SGHAT and CDR2 is FQNNGV. With V trimmed by 3 bases and J by 6 bases, 1 base remained unmatched. This CDR3 is built from 12 residues. CDR3 sequence reads: CASSLDRHGYTF. Written as DNA, the CDR3 is TGTGCCAGCAGCTTGGACAGGCATGGCTACACCTTC.

This clonotype has at least ten counts. This chain joins TRBV12-3 or TRBV12-4 and TRBJ1-5; D ambiguous. The CDR3 runs to 14 residues. V lost 5 bases and J lost 4, with 12 bases in between. CDR3 protein: CASSRFDTNQPQHF. The CDR3 nucleotides read TGTGCCAGCAGTCGCTTCGATACAAATCAGCCCCAGCATTTT.

This clonotype was counted at least ten times. The genes are TRBV10-3 and TRBJ2-1; TRBD2 aligns across 11 bases. Germline V gene data show CDR1 as ENHRY and CDR2 as SYGVKD. The CDR3 is made up of 16 amino acids. Trimming took 3 bases from V and 6 from J; bases not matched to a gene: 7. CDR3: CAISDLPSGGINEQFF. DNA of the CDR3: TGTGCCATCAGTGATCTTCCTAGCGGGGGGATCAATGAGCAGTTCTTC.

The chain has TRBV7-9 and TRBJ1-3; D unclear. V lost 1 base to trimming and J lost 0 bases, with 10 bases between them. The length of the CDR3 is 16 residues. Per the germline V gene, CDR1 is SEHNR and CDR2 is FQNEAQ (reference sequence). The CDR3 nucleotides are TGTGCCAGCAGCTTAGGGCAGCCGGCCTCTGGAAACACCATATATTTT. Encoded protein: CASSLGQPASGNTIYF.

This clonotype has a count of ten or more. V gene TRBV6-1 combines with J gene TRBJ1-4; 9 bases map to TRBD1. Germline CDR1 reads MNHNS; CDR2 reads SASEGT. With 7 bases clipped from V and 0 bases from J, the junction kept 9 bases outside the gene matches. The CDR3 is made up of 17 amino acids. CDR3 amino acids: CASTSGQGFATNEKLFF. CDR3 coding DNA: TGTGCCAGCACCAGCGGACAGGGGTTCGCAACTAATGAAAAACTGTTTTTT.

By share, this clonotype ranks as medium-sized. The V call is TRBV20-1, the J call TRBJ1-5; 8 bases line up with TRBD1. V lost 1 base and J lost 0; bases outside the gene matches: 23. CDR1 is DFQATT and CDR2 is SNEGSKA in the germline V gene (reference sequence). The CDR3 extends over 22 amino acids. As DNA, the CDR3 is TGCAGTGCTAGAGGAGCCCCCCATCGGGACAGGCTGCCCTCGTATAGCAATCAGCCCCAGCATTTT. Its translation is CSARGAPHRDRLPSYSNQPQHF.

The chain uses TRBV11-2 and TRBJ2-7; possibly TRBD2 for D (6 bases). Germline V CDR1 and CDR2: SGHAT, FQNNGV. Trimming removed 5 bases at V and 2 bases at J, with 19 bases between. The CDR3 loop spans 16 amino acids. CDR3 loop: CASSPIARRGTYEQYF. CDR3 nucleotides: TGTGCCAGCAGCCCTATAGCGAGGAGGGGAACCTACGAGCAGTACTTC.

In this sample, this clonotype turned up a few times. This chain connects TRBV25-1 to TRBJ2-6; the D gene is possibly TRBD2 (5 bases). The V and J ends lost 3 bases and 2 bases respectively, with 8 bases between them. The germline V gene has CDR1 MGHDK and CDR2 SYGVNS. The CDR3 runs to 15 residues. The CDR3: CASSDGGAGANVLTF. DNA of the CDR3: TGTGCCAGCAGTGATGGAGGCGCTGGGGCCAACGTCCTGACTTTC.

This clonotype was seen a handful of times. This rearrangement joins TRBV28 to TRBJ1-5; perhaps TRBD1 as D (5 bases). Germline loops: CDR1 MDHEN, CDR2 SYDVKM. V gave up 5 bases and J gave up 2 bases, with 7 bases separating them. The CDR3 loop spans 13 amino acids. This chain's CDR3 is CASSLTGNQPQHF. CDR3 bases: TGTGCCAGCAGTCTGACAGGCAATCAGCCCCAGCATTTT.

The V gene is TRBV7-3, the J gene TRBJ2-2, with TRBD2 matching over 7 bases. CDR1 and CDR2 from the germline V gene are SGHTA and FQGTGA. The junction had 6 bases not matched to a gene; V was cut back by 0 bases and J by 5 bases. This CDR3 has 16 amino acids. In nucleotides, the CDR3 is TGTGCCAGCAGCTTAACGGGGTCGGGGGGAACCGGGGAGCTGTTTTTT. Encoded protein: CASSLTGSGGTGELFF.

This clonotype was seen at least ten times. V usage is TRBV7-9 and J usage is TRBJ1-2; TRBD1 agrees at 9 bases. V lost 4 bases and J lost 2; bases outside the gene matches: 11. Germline loops: CDR1 SEHNR, CDR2 FQNEAQ (reference sequence). The CDR3 totals 17 residues. The CDR3 protein is CASSSTGTGRGNYGYTF. The DNA of the CDR3 is TGTGCCAGCAGCTCCACCGGGACAGGGAGAGGGAACTATGGCTACACCTTC.

By share, this clonotype counts as medium-sized. CDR3 amino acids: CASSLRPTSGSHEQFF. The CDR3, as DNA: TGTGCCAGCAGCTTAAGACCGACTAGCGGGAGCCATGAGCAGTTCTTC. The chain employs TRBV7-3 and TRBJ2-1, with 12 bases identical to TRBD2. Germline lookup yields CDR1 SGHTA and CDR2 FQGTGA. V was pared by 1 base and J by 8 bases, with 6 bases of the junction left unmatched. The CDR3 totals 16 residues.

This clonotype was seen more than once but under ten times. V and J are TRBV7-9 and TRBJ2-1, with a possible D match to TRBD2 (5 bases). This CDR3 comprises 18 residues. Germline-derived CDR1 and CDR2 are SEHNR and FQNEAQ (reference sequence). Trimming took off 1 base at V and 6 bases at J, with 22 bases between the two ends. CDR3 DNA sequence: TGTGCCAGCAGCTTAGACCAGCGGTACATACCCCGCGGCAATGAGCAGTTCTTC. It translates to CASSLDQRYIPRGNEQFF.

The rearrangement joins TRBV7-8 to TRBJ2-6; D remains unclear. V was shortened by 6 bases and J by 0 bases, with 12 bases between the two germline ends. The germline V gene has CDR1 SGHVS and CDR2 FQNEAQ. The CDR3 consists of 16 residues. The CDR3 bases are TGTGCCAGCAGGATATTGGGGTTCTCTGGGGCCAACGTCCTGACTTTC. Protein sequence: CASRILGFSGANVLTF.

This chain connects TRBV5-1 to TRBJ1-2; 12 bases line up with TRBD1. There are 15 residues in the CDR3. Germline V gene data show CDR1 as SGHRS and CDR2 as YFSETQ. The ends lost 4 bases at V and 4 bases at J; junction bases unmatched: 5. In DNA form, the CDR3 reads TGCGCCAGCAGCCGGGGGACAGGGGGCAGCTATGGCTACACCTTC. This sequence encodes CASSRGTGGSYGYTF. Full variable domain (remainder filled in from reference TRBV5-1 and TRBJ1-2): KAGVTQTPRYLIKTRGQQVTLSCSPISGHRSVSWYQQTPGQGLQFLFEYFSETQRNKGNFPGRFSGRQFSNSRSEMNVSTLELGDSALYLCASSRGTGGSYGYTFGSGTRLTVV.

The chain has TRBV4-1 and TRBJ2-1; 12 bases agree with TRBD2. After removal of 1 base from V and 10 bases from J, the junction contained 14 bases not matched to a gene. Looked up from germline, CDR1 is MGHRA and CDR2 is YSYEKL. The CDR3 sequence is 18 residues long. The CDR3 DNA reads TGCGCCAGCAGCCAAGTTACTAGCGGGAGGACCCTCCTTGGAGAGCAGTTCTTC. Protein: CASSQVTSGRTLLGEQFF.

The rearrangement uses TRBV20-1 and TRBJ2-1; D perhaps matches TRBD2 (6 bases). V was clipped by 3 bases and J by 6 bases, with 15 bases between them. The CDR3 has 14 residues. Germline CDR1 is DFQATT and CDR2 is SNEGSKA (reference sequence). The CDR3 DNA is TGCAGTGCTAGCCCCTCAATGGGGGGCAATGAGCAGTTCTTC. Amino acids: CSASPSMGGNEQFF.

The chain uses TRBV15 and TRBJ2-7; 8 nucleotides agree with TRBD2. In germline, CDR1 is LNHNV, CDR2 YYDKDF (reference sequence). This CDR3 has 13 residues. The junction had 2 bases not matched to a gene; V was cut back by 5 bases and J by 2 bases. In DNA form, the CDR3 reads TGTGCCACCAGCGCGCGGGGGGCCTACGAGCAGTACTTC. Residues: CATSARGAYEQYF. Drawing the rest from reference TRBV15 and TRBJ2-7, the complete variable domain is DAMVIQNPRYQVTQFGKPVTLSCSQTLNHNVMYWYQQKSSQAPKLLFHYYDKDFNNEADTPDNFQSRRPNTSFCFLDIRSPGLGDTAMYLCATSARGAYEQYFGPGTRLTVT.

This clonotype was counted a few times. The chain is built from TRBV6-2 or TRBV6-3 and TRBJ2-4; D gene ambiguous. The CDR3 loop spans 15 amino acids. In germline, CDR1 is MNHEY, CDR2 SVGEGT. V was clipped by 7 bases and J by 0 bases, with 13 bases between them. CDR3 coding DNA: TGTGCCAGCACAACAGACAAGCTAGCCAAAAACATTCAGTACTTC. It specifies CASTTDKLAKNIQYF.

This clonotype was counted only a few times. The V and J genes are TRBV10-3 and TRBJ2-3; TRBD2 is a possible D gene (7 bases). Trimming left V 9 bases short and J 6 bases short, with 22 bases between. CDR3 size: 15 residues. CDR1 and CDR2 (germline): ENHRY, SYGVKD. The CDR3 nucleotides read TGTGCCATAGGCCGGGGGGCCTCACTCGTGGATACGCAGTATTTT. Its translation: CAIGRGASLVDTQYF.

This clonotype showed up many times. The rearrangement uses TRBV20-1 and TRBJ1-6; tentatively, D is TRBD1 (6 bases). This CDR3 comprises 15 residues. Germline V gene data show CDR1 as DFQATT and CDR2 as SNEGSKA (reference sequence). V dropped 1 base and J dropped 0 bases, with 7 bases sitting between them. CDR3 DNA sequence: TGCAGTGCTAGAGCGGACAGCTCCTATAATTCACCCCTCCACTTT. It is translated as CSARADSSYNSPLHF.

In this sample, this clonotype turned up many times. The chain carries TRBV20-1 and TRBJ2-7; D gene ambiguous. CDR1 is DFQATT, CDR2 SNEGSKA, per germline (reference sequence). Trimming left V 1 base short and J 6 bases short, with 16 bases between. The CDR3 consists of 14 residues. CDR3 sequence: CSARVQSGVSEQYF. The CDR3 region has the DNA TGCAGTGCTAGAGTTCAGAGTGGAGTATCCGAGCAGTACTTC.

This clonotype has a handful of counts. The chain combines TRBV7-2 with TRBJ2-7; D unresolved. This CDR3 is 15 amino acids long. Germline V gene sequence: CDR1 SGHTA, CDR2 FQGNSA. V was trimmed by 4 bases and J by 0 bases, leaving 13 bases between them. In DNA form, the CDR3 reads TGTGCCAGCAGCTCTCTAGAGGCGGTCTCCTACGAGCAGTACTTC. As protein: CASSSLEAVSYEQYF.

The chain is built from TRBV7-3 and TRBJ2-6; 8 nucleotides agree with TRBD1. The length of the CDR3 is 15 residues. Germline V gene data show CDR1 as SGHTA and CDR2 as FQGTGA. V shed 4 bases and J 2 bases; nucleotides not matched to a gene: 1. CDR3 in DNA: TGTGCCAGCAGCTCAGGGGGCCCTGGGGCCAACGTCCTGACTTTC. It specifies CASSSGGPGANVLTF.